This T cell receptor (beta chain) was identified during a study of shared clonotypes between healthy human individuals (dated by TCRdb to between 2020 and 2021). For the wider study: Three men and a couple of women, aged 18 to 49 years, made up the cohort. For each donor, CD4 naive and CD4 memory were each given three plates, CD8 naive was given two plates, and CD8 memory was given one plate. To estimate repertoire size and how much clonotypes are shared between individuals, the study performed deep sequencing of blood TCR repertoires from a handful of healthy adults. To increase sequencing depth and limit assay-specific biases, TCR repertoire library preparation and sequencing were carried out by different laboratories using diverse techniques. Leukapheresis yielded between about 0.8 and 8.9 billion PBMCs per donor.

This clone was picked up one time. Its antigen has not been determined. No quality values exist for individual bases; no much larger clone is one base distant. Paper-wide results and their limitations: Pairwise subsampling indicated that sequencing depth was expected to affect the degree of clonotype sharing among donors. The small number of donors limited the genetic and exposure-history diversity represented. Estimated clonotype richness was generally larger for naive than for memory subsets. Sampling was restricted to blood, and TCR repertoires in tissue are likely to differ from TCR repertoires in blood. Incomplete sequencing was indicated by rarefaction of sorted-subset datasets, despite the large sequencing depth. Compared with non-shared clonotypes, clonotypes shared by all four sorted-subset donors had higher generation probabilities. About 5% of naive CD4, 3.5% of naive CD8, 2.3% of memory CD4, and about 0.4% of memory CD8 clonotypes were shared across several donors.

From cysteine to phenylalanine, the CDR3 is 16 amino acids long. Only the CDR3 DNA is retained, 48 bases long and in frame from the first base. CDR1 and CDR2 are drawn from the germline V gene: MGHRA, YSYEKL. V trim: 3 bases; J trim: 2 bases; unmatched bases: 9. The donors were healthy, HIV-negative adults with no recently reported acute infections or vaccinations. Every donor was a Caucasian adult residing in Nashville, Tennessee, USA. CD4+ T cells were enriched by magnetic negative selection, after which naive cells were positively selected on CD45RA and the negative fraction was taken as the memory subset. After blood collection by leukapheresis, PBMCs were isolated using Ficoll-Histopaque density gradient centrifugation and then cryopreserved in the vapor phase of liquid nitrogen. Analytical flow cytometry was used to check the purity and quantity of each magnetically sorted T cell population. From each sorted fraction, genomic DNA was isolated and quantified by UV absorbance on a Nanodrop 2000c.

Using the deep immunoSEQ assay, TCR CDR3 regions were amplified from genomic DNA by multiplex PCR. For each cell subset, the extracted genomic DNA was distributed evenly across all wells of several immunoSEQ 96-well plates, and each plate served as one replicate. For sorted subsets, 150 to 200 ng genomic DNA, equal to 25,000 to 35,000 T cell genomes, was loaded into each replicate PCR. The purified libraries were quantified using a Qubit 3.0 fluorometer, sized with a Bioanalyzer 2100, and then quantified again using the KAPA Library Quantification kit. Every immunoSEQ 96-well plate was sequenced on a separate single-read 150-cycle Illumina NextSeq 550 flow cell. Per the authors' processing: Because the immunoSEQ output included only junctional sequences and no quality scores, the filtering could not be the same as the filtering used for full-length reads. To assign V/J genes and CDR3, sequences were annotated using PyIR, a Python wrapper for IgBLAST v1.9, with IMGT germline references. Any read was removed if the V/J assignment was weak (E-value above 1e-6), the CDR3 was missing, or the read contained stop codons, out-of-frame junctions, or ambiguous translated residues. V3J clonotypes were defined as sequences sharing the same inferred V gene, J gene, and CDR3 amino acid sequence. The percentage overlap between two repertoires was calculated by dividing the number of shared unique clonotypes by the size of the smaller repertoire. RTK rarefaction, the Chao1 estimator, and Recon v2.1 estimates of unobserved clonotypes were used to assess repertoire richness. Generation probabilities for all TCRbeta clonotypes obtained by the gDNA method from a handful of donors were computed using OLGA. Here the immuneACCESS table is served through TCRdb, limited to in-frame sequences with V and J called. Missing clones are a known gap in these copies; in checked studies unresolved V genes cover under half, and the rest lacks a known reason. V, J and clone size were drawn from that table, and D and trimming were deduced from the DNA. The sample table shows more than 400,000 clones, and almost 97% are seen once. The ten largest make up about 0.064% of the sample.

Sequencing was carried out using naive CD4+ T cells sorted from blood. The cell subset or site tag for this specimen amounts to: CD45RA+ positively selected. The chain is assembled from TRBV4-1 and TRBJ1-1, with 7 junctional bases fitting TRBD1. The sequence was obtained from a woman in her twenties or thirties in good health. At the DNA level, the sequence is TGCGCCAGCAGCCAGTTACAGGGGCTTCTTAACACTGAAGCTTTCTTT. This gives the protein CASSQLQGLLNTEAFF.